The sequence of this T cell receptor beta chain was determined in a study of cytomegalovirus exposure and HLA in healthy donors. With V trimmed by 3 bases and J by 4 bases, 9 bases remained unmatched. Germline V gene data show CDR1 as LNHNV and CDR2 as YYDKDF (reference sequence). The CDR3 loop spans 16 amino acids. Primers: 60 Vbeta forward and 13 Jbeta reverse. Only in-frame clones appear in the TCRdb table, and some are missing; sequencing was by immunoSEQ multiplex PCR. The sample carries some 150,000 clones, roughly 82% recorded once. This TCR was recovered from a woman in her thirties in good health and CMV-seronegative. Sequencing input: PBMCs. This chain links TRBV15 with TRBJ1-5, with 7 bases aligning to TRBD1. The CDR3 DNA reads TGTGCCACCAGCAGCCATATCGGGACAGTAAATCAGCCCCAGCATTTT. It yields the protein CATSSHIGTVNQPQHF.